The clone carrying this T cell receptor (beta chain) occurred a few times. As yet, its antigen is unknown. The PCR was carried out with 60 Vbeta primers and 13 Jbeta primers. Produced via immunoSEQ multiplex PCR; TCRdb's table is partial and in-frame only. The sample lists about 140,000 clones, about 76% occurring once. This entry belongs to a study of cytomegalovirus exposure and HLA in healthy donors. Study-wide results and caveats: The majority of CMV-associated TCR beta chains were reported as apparently HLA-restricted in a later analysis. Earlier analysis found most TCR beta V segments productive about 87% or about 30% of the time.

There are 14 residues in the CDR3. Germline CDR1 is KGHSH and CDR2 is LQKENI. Losses at the gene ends were 3 bases for V and 7 bases for J; bases not matched to a gene: 3. The chain couples TRBV18 to TRBJ1-6; 7 positions agree with TRBD1. The receptor was isolated from a female donor in good health and CMV-seronegative. Input material: PBMCs. The CDR3 here is CASSPPGGNSPLHF. The CDR3 coding sequence is TGTGCCAGCTCACCGCCAGGGGGAAATTCACCCCTCCACTTT.